This entry lists 10 T cell receptor beta chains sequenced from one sample in a study of CD8+ T cells in alopecia areata. Extracted from the samples, RNA was reverse transcribed into cDNA to serve as the sequencing template. Sequenced by immunoSEQ multiplex PCR; TCRdb stores in-frame clones only, minus some. The table has about 42,000 clones, around 71% seen once. Stated treatment: oral pan-JAK inhibitor, 5-10 mg twice daily. The sample consisted of CD8+ T cells sorted from blood, taken at week 4, from a patient treated with tofacitinib. The receptor source for this set is a human donor with alopecia areata.

This chain uses TRBV29-1 with TRBJ2-7, with 8 bases identical to TRBD2. Germline V gene data show CDR1 as SQVTM and CDR2 as ANQGSEA. CDR3 size: 13 residues. The trim removed 4 bases at V and 3 bases at J, leaving 5 bases unmatched. CDR3 amino acids: CSVVPGGNYEQYF. CDR3 DNA: TGCAGCGTTGTTCCGGGGGGGAACTACGAGCAGTACTTC.

In its sample, this clone was seen many times. The chain is built from TRBV6-6 and TRBJ1-1, with 9 bases that match TRBD1. The CDR3 spans 16 residues. Germline V gives CDR1 MNHNY, CDR2 SVGAGI (reference sequence). V dropped 5 bases and J dropped 3; count of bases not matched to a gene: 10. In nucleotides, the CDR3 is TGTGCCAGCAGTCCTCCCGGGACAGGGCTAGACACTGAAGCTTTCTTT. Amino acids: CASSPPGTGLDTEAFF.

This chain connects TRBV29-1 to TRBJ2-1; 8 bases map to TRBD1. The V and J ends lost 6 bases and 14 bases, in that order; junction bases with no gene match: 6. This CDR3 comprises 10 residues. The germline gives CDR1 SQVTM, CDR2 ANQGSEA. This CDR3 reads CSVMDRAKFF. CDR3 coding DNA: TGCAGCGTCATGGACAGGGCTAAGTTCTTC.

This chain joins TRBV29-1 and TRBJ2-7, with D possibly being TRBD2 (6 bases). V lost 3 bases to trimming and J lost 4 bases, with 10 bases between them. This CDR3 is 12 amino acids long. Germline loops: CDR1 SQVTM, CDR2 ANQGSEA. This CDR3 is CSVEEGRYEQYF. CDR3 nucleotides: TGCAGCGTTGAGGAGGGGCGGTACGAGCAGTACTTC.

The V call is TRBV30, the J call TRBJ2-1, with 9 positions matching TRBD1. CDR1 GTSNPN and CDR2 SVGIG come from the germline V gene (reference sequence). This CDR3 contains 14 residues. The junction had 8 bases not matched to a gene; V was cut back by 3 bases and J by 8 bases. The CDR3 DNA is TGTGCCTGGAGCGCCGGGACAGGGCACTATGAGCAGTTCTTC. Translation: CAWSAGTGHYEQFF.

V usage is TRBV7-8 and J usage is TRBJ2-7; D might be TRBD2 (5 bases). Germline CDR1 SGHVS, CDR2 FQNEAQ. The V gene lost 5 bases and the J gene lost 2 bases, with 13 bases spanning the gap. CDR3 size: 14 residues. The DNA for the CDR3 is TGTGCCAGCAGCCCCACGACCGGGGCCTACGAGCAGTACTTC. Translation gives CASSPTTGAYEQYF.

The chain joins TRBV27 to TRBJ2-7, with 12 bases identical to TRBD1. V trimming: 0 bases; J trimming: 5 bases; junction bases outside the gene matches: 5. This CDR3 has 16 amino acids. Germline lookup yields CDR1 MNHEY and CDR2 SMNVEV (reference sequence). CDR3 in amino acids: CASSLSAGDRGHEQYF. Here the CDR3 DNA reads TGTGCCAGCAGTTTATCCGCCGGGGACAGGGGGCACGAGCAGTACTTC.

This chain uses TRBV29-1 with TRBJ2-1; D possibly uses TRBD1 or TRBD2 (5 bases each). CDR1 and CDR2 (germline): SQVTM, ANQGSEA. The V end was cut by 4 bases, the J end by 0 bases, with 16 bases between. This CDR3 comprises 16 residues. In nucleotides, the CDR3 is TGCAGCGTTGGGGACCGCAGGAGTAGCTCCTACAATGAGCAGTTCTTC. It yields the protein CSVGDRRSSSYNEQFF.

CDR3 loop: CSVAERGAGYEQYF. CDR3 bases: TGCAGCGTTGCGGAGCGGGGGGCCGGGTACGAGCAGTACTTC. The chain has TRBV29-1 and TRBJ2-7, with 9 positions matching TRBD2. CDR3 length: 14 amino acids. Looked up from germline, CDR1 is SQVTM and CDR2 is ANQGSEA. V trimming: 4 bases; J trimming: 4 bases; junction bases outside the gene matches: 8.

This clone was found a few times. V usage is TRBV29-1 and J usage is TRBJ2-6, with D unclear. Germline CDR1 is SQVTM and CDR2 is ANQGSEA. The CDR3 extends over 11 amino acids. V was trimmed by 7 bases and J by 3 bases, leaving 4 bases between them. DNA for the CDR3: TGCAGCGCTATTGGGGCCAACGTCCTGACTTTC. This gives the protein CSAIGANVLTF.